The T cell receptor (beta chain) under discussion was sequenced for a study of early T cells in non-severe SARS-CoV-2 infection. About the study: Sequenced material consisted of bulk RNA (from unsorted whole blood), and chains were unpaired.

Individual cDNA molecules received unique molecular identifiers. TCRdb reprocessed the 5' RACE reads with MiXCR, giving one entry per CDR3 protein. The sample yields 70,000 or so distinct CDR3 sequences, under 15% seen once. This clonotype was counted ten times or more. Trimming removed 2 bases from V and 5 bases from J; junction bases left unmatched: 6. The CDR3 runs to 16 residues. Germline V gene sequence: CDR1 SEHNR, CDR2 FQNEAQ (reference sequence). The chain combines TRBV7-9 with TRBJ2-1; 10 bases line up with TRBD2. The TCR originated in an adult who was a healthcare worker with PCR-confirmed SARS-CoV-2 infection or an uninfected control (not recorded which). Sequencing was done on a sample of whole blood. CDR3 DNA: TGTGCCAGCAGCTTATTCCTAGCGGGAGCGAACAATGAGCAGTTCTTC. This translates into CASSLFLAGANNEQFF.